This entry concerns a single TCR beta chain. Antigen: not known. Germline CDR1 LNHDA, CDR2 SQIVND (reference sequence). This CDR3 spans 16 amino acids. With 6 bases clipped from V and 1 base from J, the junction kept 7 bases outside the gene matches. These data belong to a study of T cells in narcolepsy. Study context: Healthy controls were enrolled alongside patients with narcolepsy type 1 or type 2.

Study observations and caveats: Reportedly, autoreactive clonotypes were serially detected in patients' blood but not controls'. In some patient and control memory CD4+ samples, autoreactive clones were absent. Autoreactive HCRT-specific and TRIB2-specific clonotypes were marked in same-patient CSF-versus-blood CD4+ comparisons.

TCRdb's table, derived via immunoSEQ multiplex PCR, lists solely in-frame clones and lacks some. The sample has fewer than 30,000 clones, more than 80% seen once; the top ten hold around 1.2%. V usage is TRBV19 and J usage is TRBJ2-2, with 8 nucleotides matching TRBD1. Sequences were obtained from CD45RA- memory CD4+ T cells from PBMCs. This receptor was identified in a human donor with narcolepsy. The CDR3 loop is CASRPRTGLNTGELFF. CDR3 nucleotides: TGTGCCAGTAGACCCCGGACAGGGTTGAACACCGGGGAGCTGTTTTTT.